The 28 T cell receptor beta chains given below trace back to one sample, sequenced in a study of tumor and adjacent non-tumor tissue in lung cancer. This sample's RNA came from whole unsorted tissue. Distant lung tissue was collected more than 3 cm away from the tumor edge. TCRbeta libraries were built with three rounds of nested PCR, modified from ARM-PCR. MiXCR was run by TCRdb on the multiplex PCR reads, yielding one entry per CDR3 protein. The sample contains about 75,000 distinct CDR3 sequences, roughly 70% of which appear only once. Material: distant non-tumor lung tissue. The receptors derive from a woman aged 45-65 years with non-small cell lung cancer.

A word on this clonotype: Just one base apart from a much larger clone, this may be a read error. The genes are TRBV4-1 and TRBJ2-3, with 8 bases identical to TRBD1. The CDR3 has 16 amino acids. The V gene's germline CDR1 is MGHRA and CDR2 YSYEKL. Germline trimming cut 3 bases from V and 6 bases from J; bases unmatched to any gene: 11. In DNA, the CDR3 is TGCGCCAGCAGCCACATACCGGGACAGGCTTATGATACGCAGTATTTT. Its protein product is CASSHIPGQAYDTQYF.

Worth noting for this clonotype: It may be a read error: a sequence one base away is much more abundant. The chain couples TRBV20-1 to TRBJ2-7, with TRBD2 matching over 7 bases. Germline V gene lookup returns CDR1 DFQATT and CDR2 SNEGSKA (reference sequence). V trimming: 6 bases; J trimming: 3 bases; junction bases outside the gene matches: 8. The CDR3 totals 13 residues. The CDR3 spells CSAQRSGGYEQYF. The CDR3 coding sequence is TGCAGTGCCCAACGTTCGGGGGGCTACGAGCAGTACTTC.

The chain combines TRBV6-7 with TRBJ2-1; D is unresolved. TRBV6-7 has ORF status, its function being uncertain. CDR3 length: 22 residues. V lost 2 bases, J lost 0 bases, and 29 bases lay in between. Here the CDR3 reads CASSYTDFIGDGFVSSYNEQFF. The CDR3 nucleotides read TGTGCCAGCAGTTACACTGACTTTATCGGAGACGGCTTTGTAAGCTCCTACAATGAGCAGTTCTTC.

Here the CDR3 reads CASSQVRVWEQYF. CDR3 DNA sequence: TGCGCCAGCAGCCAAGTTCGGGTGTGGGAGCAGTACTTC. The genes are TRBV4-1 and TRBJ2-7; no firm D call. CDR3 length: 13 amino acids. Germline CDR1 is MGHRA and CDR2 is YSYEKL. Trimming took off 1 base at V and 7 bases at J, with 11 bases between the two ends.

Of note for this clonotype: This clone may be a read error of a much larger clone one base away. The chain employs TRBV29-1 and TRBJ2-2, with 9 bases lining up with TRBD2. The CDR3 is 15 residues long. Germline CDR1 reads SQVTM; CDR2 reads ANQGSEA. The CDR3 reads CSGKDSGGNIGELFF. The CDR3 DNA follows: TGCAGCGGGAAAGACAGCGGGGGGAACATCGGGGAGCTGTTTTTT.

On this clonotype itself: An end of the junction differs from the germline gene, which may be a read error. This chain links TRBV11-2 with TRBJ2-1, with a possible D match to TRBD2 (5 bases). This CDR3 spans 14 amino acids. CDR1 is SGHAT, CDR2 FQNNGV, per germline. The CDR3 reads CVSSFLAQYNEHFF. The CDR3 DNA follows: TGTGTCAGCAGCTTCCTAGCCCAATACAATGAGCACTTCTTT. The full variable domain, in which reference TRBV11-2 and TRBJ2-1 provide the parts outside the CDR3, is EAGVAQSPRYKIIEKRQSVAFWCNPISGHATLYWYQQILGQGPKLLIQFQNNGVVDDSQLPKDRFSAERLKGVDSTLKIQPAKLEDSAVYLCVSSFLAQYNEHFFGPGTRLTVL.

About this clonotype: One end of the junction varies from germline; a read error may be responsible. The CDR3 sequence is CASILGGRGDEQFF. CDR3 DNA sequence: TGTGCCAGCATTTTAGGTGGGAGGGGTGATGAGCAGTTCTTC. The chain joins TRBV12-3 or TRBV12-4 to TRBJ2-1; TRBD2 matches 7 bases. This CDR3 has 14 amino acids.

The V and J genes are TRBV4-1 and TRBJ1-1; a possible D gene is TRBD1 (6 bases). This CDR3 is 16 amino acids long. Germline V gene lookup returns CDR1 MGHRA and CDR2 YSYEKL. Trimming took 7 bases from V and 3 from J, leaving 21 bases between them. As DNA, the CDR3 is TGCGCCAGCATCCGAGATCTCTACAGGGTTGACACTGAAGCTTTCTTT. Its translation is CASIRDLYRVDTEAFF.

The genes are TRBV6-1 and TRBJ1-2; D perhaps matches TRBD1 (6 bases). The CDR3 runs to 14 residues. Between the trimmed V and J ends, which lost 8 bases and 11 bases, there was a span of 24 bases. In germline, CDR1 is MNHNS, CDR2 SASEGT. CDR3 amino acids: CASQGGRADYSYTF. CDR3 DNA sequence: TGTGCCAGCCAAGGGGGTAGGGCTGACTATAGTTACACCTTC.

The genes are TRBV28 and TRBJ1-5, with D possibly being TRBD1 (6 bases). The DNA end is more similar to TRBJ2-3, so the J call may be wrong. Germline V lookup: CDR1 MDHEN, CDR2 SYDVKM. The CDR3 totals 14 residues. The CDR3 reads CASNQDSFNQPQYF. The CDR3 DNA follows: TGTGCCAGCAACCAGGACAGCTTTAATCAGCCCCAGTATTTT.

The chain recombines TRBV28 with TRBJ1-5; unclear D gene. V was shortened by 7 bases and J by 4 bases, with 14 bases between the two germline ends. Germline V gene sequence: CDR1 MDHEN, CDR2 SYDVKM. CDR3 length: 14 amino acids. The CDR3 loop reads CASIFGSLNQPQHF. The DNA of the CDR3 is TGTGCCAGCATCTTTGGCAGTTTAAATCAGCCCCAGCATTTT.

CDR3 sequence: CAISTSGQENTEAFF. The CDR3 DNA reads as TGTGCCATCAGCACTTCGGGACAGGAGAACACTGAAGCTTTCTTT. The chain uses TRBV10-3 and TRBJ1-1; TRBD1 agrees at 8 bases. Trimming at V came to 6 bases and at J to 1 base, leaving 7 bases not matched to a gene. Germline V CDR1 and CDR2: ENHRY, SYGVKD. This CDR3 has 15 residues.

A few counts support this clonotype. The V and J genes are TRBV24-1 and TRBJ2-3; D is tentatively TRBD1 or TRBD2 (5 bases each). Germline-derived CDR1 and CDR2 are KGHDR and SFDVKD. Trimming stripped 5 bases from V and 0 bases from J, with 8 bases between. This CDR3 has 14 residues. CDR3 amino acids: CATSVRDSTDTQYF. The CDR3 DNA reads as TGTGCCACCAGTGTACGGGACAGCACAGATACGCAGTATTTT.

Of note for this clonotype: The final CDR3 position lacks the conserved phenylalanine or tryptophan, pointing to a likely read error. The CDR3 coding sequence is TGCAGCGTTGAGCCTGACGGGAGTGGCACAGATACGCAGTATTCT. Protein product: CSVEPDGSGTDTQYS. J is TRBJ2-3 and V is TRBV29-1; D possibly corresponds to TRBD2 (6 bases). CDR1 SQVTM and CDR2 ANQGSEA come from the germline V gene. The CDR3 has 15 amino acids. V was clipped by 3 bases and J by 1 base, with 14 bases between them.

Note on this clonotype: This may arise from a read error, as a much more abundant clone is one base away. The chain carries TRBV6-1 and TRBJ2-5; D ambiguous. Germline lookup yields CDR1 MNHNS and CDR2 SASEGT. The CDR3 sequence is 12 residues long. The CDR3 loop is CASSVQKETQCF. The CDR3 DNA follows: TGTGCCAGCAGTGTACAGAAAGAGACCCAGTGCTTC.

This clonotype has just a few counts. This chain links TRBV28 with TRBJ1-6, with 8 bases matching TRBD1. J gave up 9 bases and V 6 bases, and 19 bases lay outside the gene matches. Germline values: CDR1 MDHEN, CDR2 SYDVKM. The CDR3 is 18 residues long. For the CDR3, the DNA is TGTGCCAGCAGGCTCGAGCCCAAAGGGGCAGGGGGCTCTTCACCCCTCCACTTT. Its protein is CASRLEPKGAGGSSPLHF.

Concerning this clonotype itself: A much larger clone lies one base from this, so it may be a read error. The gene calls are TRBV19 and TRBJ1-5; D possibly corresponds to TRBD1 (5 bases). TRBJ2-3 matches the DNA end more closely, so the J call is doubtful. The CDR3 is 14 residues long. Germline loops: CDR1 LNHDA, CDR2 SQIVND (reference sequence). CDR3 coding DNA: TGTGCCAGTAGTATCAGGACACCAGATCAGCCCCAGTATTTT. It specifies CASSIRTPDQPQYF.

As concerns this clonotype: A junction end diverges from the germline sequence, so it may reflect a read error. The chain couples TRBV29-1 to TRBJ1-2; D gene unclear. The length of the CDR3 is 13 residues. CDR1 is SQVTM and CDR2 is ANQGSEA in the germline V gene. This CDR3 is CGVEDQVRYGYTF. The CDR3, as DNA: TGCGGCGTTGAAGATCAAGTCCGATATGGCTACACCTTC.

The chain employs TRBV5-6 and TRBJ1-2, with 7 bases that match TRBD1. The CDR3 length is 16 residues. Germline V lookup: CDR1 SGHDT, CDR2 YYEEEE. J lost 5 bases, V lost 4 bases, and 14 bases had no gene match. The CDR3, as DNA: TGTGCCAGCAGCCCAACTGGGACAGCGAGGAAGTATGGCTACACCTTC. As protein: CASSPTGTARKYGYTF. The full variable domain, in which reference TRBV5-6 and TRBJ1-2 provide the parts outside the CDR3, is DAGVTQSPTHLIKTRGQQVTLRCSPKSGHDTVSWYQQALGQGPQFIFQYYEEEERQRGNFPDRFSGHQFPNYSSELNVNALLLGDSALYLCASSPTGTARKYGYTFGSGTRLTVV.

On this clonotype itself: The germline gene is not matched at one end of the junction; a read error may be the cause. The rearrangement joins TRBV28 to TRBJ2-1, with D tentatively TRBD1 (6 bases). This CDR3 has 16 residues. Germline-derived CDR1 and CDR2 are MDHEN and SYDVKM. CDR3 in amino acids: CTSSGHTGCSYNEQFF. Here the CDR3 DNA reads TGTACCAGCAGTGGACACACAGGGTGCTCCTACAATGAGCAGTTTTTC. The full variable domain, completed using reference TRBV28 and TRBJ2-1, is DVKVTQSSRYLVKRTGEKVFLECVQDMDHENMFWYRQDPGLGLRLIYFSYDVKMKEKGDIPEGYSVSREKKERFSLILESASTNQTSMYLCTSSGHTGCSYNEQFFGPGTRLTVL.

As for this clonotype: A much bigger clone sits one base away, suggesting this may be a read error. The chain recombines TRBV20-1 with TRBJ1-1, with D tentatively TRBD1 (5 bases). The germline CDR1 and CDR2 sequences are DFQATT and SNEGSKA (reference sequence). The CDR3 spans 16 residues. The CDR3 DNA reads TGCAGTGCTAGAGGTGGATCCGGGACCCCGAACGCTGAAGCTTTCTTT. It yields the protein CSARGGSGTPNAEAFF.

A word on this clonotype: The junction departs from the called germline gene at one end, perhaps through a read error. The rearrangement uses TRBV28 and TRBJ2-5; TRBD1 agrees at 8 bases. The germline V gene encodes CDR1 MDHEN and CDR2 SYDVKM. The CDR3 has 15 residues. The CDR3 coding sequence is TGTGCCAGCAGTCCGTCCGGGACAGGAGAAGAGACCCAGTGCTTT. Amino acid sequence: CASSPSGTGEETQCF.

This chain uses TRBV11-1 with TRBJ2-3; D not certain. The V gene lost 1 base and the J gene lost 5 bases, with 10 bases spanning the gap. Germline CDR1 is SGHAT and CDR2 is FQDESV (reference sequence). There are 14 residues in the CDR3. The CDR3 reads CASSLVTWIDTQYF. DNA of the CDR3: TGTGCCAGCAGCTTAGTGACCTGGATAGATACGCAGTATTTT. The full variable domain, its missing parts supplied by reference TRBV11-1 and TRBJ2-3, is EAEVAQSPRYKITEKSQAVAFWCDPISGHATLYWYRQILGQGPELLVQFQDESVVDDSQLPKDRFSAERLKGVDSTLKIQPAELGDSAMYLCASSLVTWIDTQYFGPGTRLTVL.

The V gene is TRBV6-5, the J gene TRBJ2-1; D not resolved. The CDR3 loop spans 13 amino acids. From germline, CDR1 is MNHEY and CDR2 SVGAGI. V was trimmed by 4 bases and J by 9 bases, leaving 13 bases between them. DNA of the CDR3: TGTGCCAGCAGTTCCTTGCATCGTGTTGAGCAGTTCTTC. It translates to CASSSLHRVEQFF.

Comment on this clonotype: A much larger clone lies a single base off, so this may be a read error. The chain has TRBV7-9 and TRBJ1-2, with 7 bases aligning to TRBD1. Germline V CDR1 and CDR2: SEHNR, FQNEAQ (reference sequence). J gave up 8 bases and V 5 bases, and 8 bases lay outside the gene matches. CDR3 length equals 13 residues. CDR3 sequence (DNA): TGTGCCAGCAGCCTCAATACAGGGGAAGGCTACACCTTC. Translated: CASSLNTGEGYTF.

This clonotype was counted between two and nine times. V is TRBV29-1 and J is TRBJ2-1; TRBD1 aligns across 9 bases. The CDR3 totals 15 residues. The germline CDR1 and CDR2 sequences are SQVTM and ANQGSEA. CDR3 region: CSIEGGTGGSDEQFF. The CDR3 DNA follows: TGCAGTATTGAAGGGGGCACAGGGGGCTCGGATGAGCAGTTCTTC.

In the case of this clonotype: The junction differs from germline at one of its ends, possibly a read error. The CDR3 loop is CASSPNPRVNTGELFF. For the CDR3, the DNA is TGTGCCAGCAGCCCCAACCCAAGGGTGAACACCGGGGAGCTATTTTTT. The chain combines TRBV6-5 with TRBJ2-2, with TRBD2 as a possible D gene (5 bases). Germline V gene lookup returns CDR1 MNHEY and CDR2 SVGAGI. This CDR3 spans 16 amino acids.

For this clonotype: As the CDR3 is not closed by the conserved phenylalanine or tryptophan, this likely results from a read error. The chain employs TRBV30 and TRBJ2-1; 8 positions match TRBD2. There are 19 residues in the CDR3. V dropped 0 bases and J dropped 5; count of bases not matched to a gene: 18. Germline V gene data show CDR1 as GTSNPN and CDR2 as SVGIG (reference sequence). DNA of the CDR3: TGTGCCTGGAGTGTGATGACTAGCGCGCATAGAAGTACTAACAATGAGCAGTTCTCC. It translates to CAWSVMTSAHRSTNNEQFS.